This T cell receptor beta chain appears in the sequencing data of a study of blood T cells in healthy people across ages (dated by TCRdb to between 2014 and 2016). Notes on the research overall: Template switching captured roughly one uniquely barcoded TCR beta cDNA molecule per two T cells in model experiments. Using deep sequencing normalized with unique cDNA molecular identifiers, the study measured how TCR beta repertoire diversity changes with age. Donors were grouped into four age groups: young (average 16 years), middle-aged (roughly 40), aged (62) and long-lived (about 90). To avoid experimental bias, donors of different ages were randomly spread across the sequencing lanes. For two donors (one aged 18 to 29 and one aged 80 or older), the study analyzed two additional independent replicas of 1 million unique cDNA reads from the same blood draw. General study outcomes and caveats: Compared with the aged group, more naive CD4+ T cells, fewer expanded clones and increased TCR diversity were shown by the long-lived group, suggesting age selection. Bulk unsorted PBMC profiling prevented conclusive comparison of naive and antigen-experienced compartments. The percentage of naive T cells measured by flow cytometry correlated strongly with observed TCR beta diversity. As age increased, observed TCR beta diversity per million T cells dropped in a roughly linear way, and a significant reduction was already evident by age around 41. Estimates of total diversity based on one million sequenced T cells were considered lower bounds and underestimates. Because the CMV infection status of the donors was unknown, age-related changes in expanded clonotypes may potentially have been confounded.

Donors were around 37 systemically healthy Caucasian individuals from Russia aged 6 to 90 years. Around 10 milliliters of peripheral blood were collected from each donor into EDTA-treated Vacutainer tubes. PBMCs were isolated by Ficoll-Paque density-gradient centrifugation, with at least 6.5 million obtained per sample. Trizol reagent was used to extract total RNA from the PBMCs, yielding at least 6 micrograms per sample. For every donor, flow cytometry on a PBMC aliquot measured the percentage of naive CD45RAhigh/CD27high T cells. To note about this clonotype: Its antigen is unknown. Per-nucleotide qualities are absent, and no much larger clonotype sits a single base away.

The germline V gene (reference sequence) yields DFQATT for CDR1 and SNEGSKA for CDR2. From V the trimming removes 2 bases and from J it removes 3 bases, while the gene matches leave 21 bases of the junction unaccounted for. The CDR3, from cysteine to phenylalanine, totals 21 residues. The sequence is cut down to CDR3 DNA, 63 bases in frame from base 1. The library came from 5' RACE. Sequencing instrument: Illumina HiSeq 2500. The second PCR ran for about 7 to 11 cycles and used a J-beta primer mix along with a sample-barcoded 5' primer. Each TCR beta cDNA molecule received a unique molecular identifier from a template-switch 5' adaptor carrying 12 random nucleotides. Each sample yielded at least 2.5 million CDR3-containing paired-end reads. The Mint cDNA synthesis kit, primed by a TRBC-specific oligonucleotide, was used to synthesize first-strand cDNA from all RNA. All cDNA was treated with uracil-DNA glycosylase and then went through a first 18-cycle PCR with the universal primers M1SS and BC2_uni_R. Under the source paper's analysis protocol: For normalization, 1 million high-quality reads, each with a distinct molecular identifier, were randomly selected from each sample. Reads with shared molecular identifiers were discarded instead of being binned into consensus sequences. MiTCR, set to a Q25 quality threshold and the strictest error-elimination algorithm, was used for CDR3 identification, clonotype clustering and error correction. A nonparametric unseen species model with Euler transformation was used to estimate a lower bound on total TCR beta diversity. TCRdb redid the processing of the public reads, applying fastp at Q25 and MiXCR, and retained in-frame beta chains. Records with the same CDR3 protein are collapsed into one entry carrying the most frequent genes and DNA. The V and J calls come from TCRdb's annotation, not from the publication. This sample gives about 680,000 distinct CDR3 sequences in total; over 45% of them show up just once. 30% to 40% of the sample belongs to the ten largest clones.

The sequenced sample was blood. Here the chain combines TRBV20-1 and TRBJ2-7; 14 middle bases align to TRBD2. This receptor was taken from a woman aged 60 to 75 in good health. The CDR3 reads as follows: CSARTVVLGTSGRGTHYEQYF. In nucleotides, the sequence is TGCAGTGCTAGAACAGTAGTTTTGGGGACTAGCGGGAGAGGAACCCACTACGAGCAGTACTTC.